This entry lists 15 T cell receptor beta chains sequenced from one sample in a study of beta chain features in type 1 diabetes. Whole-study findings and limits: Shortening of TCRB CDR3s, moderate but significant, appeared in all four CD4+ subsets of Type 1 diabetes patients.

No antigens are known for them. TCRB transcripts that were expressed got sequenced, as all of the isolated RNA had been reverse transcribed. Libraries were prepared by immunoSEQ multiplex PCR; TCRdb keeps only in-frame clonotypes and omits some of them. The sample contains about 240,000 clones, about 14% of which appear only once. The material sequenced was naive CD4+ T cells from blood. The receptors come from a man younger than 40 with type 1 diabetes.

The chain is built from TRBV6-1 and TRBJ2-5; 9 bases are a match to TRBD1. This CDR3 has 14 residues. Germline V gene data show CDR1 as MNHNS and CDR2 as SASEGT. With 4 bases clipped from V and 4 bases from J, the junction kept 4 bases outside the gene matches. DNA for the CDR3: TGTGCCAGCAGTGCACAGGGGGCAGGAGAGACCCAGTACTTC. Translated, it gives CASSAQGAGETQYF.

This clone was counted only a few times. The V gene is TRBV4-1, the J gene TRBJ2-7, with 11 bases that match TRBD1. With V trimmed by 1 base and J by 0 bases, 2 bases remained unmatched. CDR1 MGHRA and CDR2 YSYEKL come from the germline V gene. The CDR3 is made up of 16 amino acids. CDR3 DNA sequence: TGCGCCAGCAGCCAAGCCGGGACAGGGGGCTCCTACGAGCAGTACTTC. It encodes CASSQAGTGGSYEQYF.

The chain couples TRBV18 to TRBJ2-7; D gene uncertain. This CDR3 is built from 12 residues. From germline, CDR1 is KGHSH and CDR2 LQKENI. V was trimmed by 5 bases and J by 7 bases, leaving 12 bases between them. The CDR3 loop is CASSSPPMEQYF. The CDR3 region has the DNA TGTGCCAGCTCATCCCCCCCCATGGAGCAGTACTTC.

This clone appeared a few times. The chain recombines TRBV5-1 with TRBJ2-5; the match to TRBD2 covers 12 bases. Germline CDR1 and CDR2: SGHRS and YFSETQ. Losses at the gene ends were 4 bases for V and 3 bases for J; bases not matched to a gene: 4. The CDR3 spans 15 residues. DNA of the CDR3: TGCGCCAGCAGCACTCCTAGCGGGAGGGAAGAGACCCAGTACTTC. Translated, it gives CASSTPSGREETQYF.

This clone was seen a handful of times. The chain links TRBV27 to TRBJ1-2; TRBD1 might be the D (6 bases). The germline V and J ends were trimmed by 0 bases and 4 bases, with 9 bases remaining between them. Germline-derived CDR1 and CDR2 are MNHEY and SMNVEV (reference sequence). The CDR3 spans 14 residues. The CDR3 DNA reads TGTGCCAGCAGTTTATCGCCAGGGGTCTATGGCTACACCTTC. This translates into CASSLSPGVYGYTF.

This chain's CDR3 is CASSPTIAGGGYEQYF. In DNA, the CDR3 is TGTGCCAGCTCACCAACCATAGCGGGAGGGGGTTACGAGCAGTACTTC. The V call is TRBV18, the J call TRBJ2-7; 11 positions agree with TRBD2. Per the germline V gene, CDR1 is KGHSH and CDR2 is LQKENI. V shed 2 bases, J shed 4 bases, and the junction held 7 bases outside the gene matches. This CDR3 has 16 amino acids.

V is TRBV27 and J is TRBJ2-7; 8 bases match TRBD2. Per the germline V gene, CDR1 is MNHEY and CDR2 is SMNVEV (reference sequence). The CDR3 covers 16 residues. V was clipped by 5 bases and J by 0 bases; unmatched bases: 9. CDR3 sequence: CASSPLRSGASYEQYF. The CDR3 DNA is TGTGCCAGCAGTCCCCTCCGTAGCGGGGCCTCCTACGAGCAGTACTTC.

This clone has only a few counts. The rearrangement uses TRBV19 and TRBJ1-1; D is undetermined. Germline loops: CDR1 LNHDA, CDR2 SQIVND (reference sequence). The CDR3 contains 13 residues. V was trimmed by 6 bases and J by 1 base, leaving 9 bases between them. The DNA for the CDR3 is TGTGCCAGTAGCGTTACAGAGAACACTGAAGCTTTCTTT. Amino acid sequence: CASSVTENTEAFF. The full variable domain, its missing parts supplied by reference TRBV19 and TRBJ1-1, is DGGITQSPKYLFRKEGQNVTLSCEQNLNHDAMYWYRQDPGQGLRLIYYSQIVNDFQKGDIAEGYSVSREKKESFPLTVTSAQKNPTAFYLCASSVTENTEAFFGQGTRLTVV.

This chain uses TRBV15 with TRBJ1-5; D call uncertain. V gave up 2 bases and J gave up 5 bases, with 7 bases separating them. CDR3 length: 13 residues. The germline V gene has CDR1 LNHNV and CDR2 YYDKDF (reference sequence). The chain's CDR3 is CATSRLGDQPQHF. The CDR3 DNA follows: TGTGCCACCAGCAGACTGGGCGATCAGCCCCAGCATTTT. Full variable domain (rest looked up from reference TRBV15 and TRBJ1-5): DAMVIQNPRYQVTQFGKPVTLSCSQTLNHNVMYWYQQKSSQAPKLLFHYYDKDFNNEADTPDNFQSRRPNTSFCFLDIRSPGLGDTAMYLCATSRLGDQPQHFGDGTRLSIL.

This clone has only a few counts. Here the CDR3 DNA reads TGTGCCAGCAGCCATAGAGGGCACCTCCAAGAGACCCAGTACTTC. Protein product: CASSHRGHLQETQYF. The chain couples TRBV14 to TRBJ2-5, with D tentatively TRBD2 (5 bases). The CDR3 contains 15 residues. Germline V CDR1 and CDR2: SGHDN, FVKESK. Trimming pared 3 bases from V and 1 base from J, leaving 12 bases between.

The chain has TRBV9 and TRBJ2-3, with D maybe TRBD2 (6 bases). CDR3 length: 14 amino acids. Germline values: CDR1 SGDLS, CDR2 YYNGEE. Trimming pared 3 bases from V and 4 bases from J, leaving 12 bases between. CDR3 bases: TGTGCCAGCAGCGCTCGACTAGGGGCAGATACGCAGTATTTT. Translated: CASSARLGADTQYF.

The chain is built from TRBV2 and TRBJ2-7; TRBD2 matches at 9 bases. CDR1 SNHLY and CDR2 FYNNEI come from the germline V gene. There are 14 residues in the CDR3. The V segment lost 3 bases and the J segment 6 bases; nucleotides outside the gene matches: 6. The CDR3 reads CASSEEAGGVEQYF. Written as DNA, the CDR3 is TGTGCCAGCAGTGAGGAAGCGGGAGGAGTCGAGCAGTACTTC.

The J gene is TRBJ2-7, the V gene TRBV11-2, with D possibly TRBD2 on 6 matching bases. The V end was cut by 4 bases, the J end by 2 bases, with 15 bases between. The CDR3 contains 15 residues. The germline gives CDR1 SGHAT, CDR2 FQNNGV. The CDR3 protein is CASSSSDGGTYEQYF. The CDR3 DNA sequence: TGTGCCAGCAGCTCATCAGACGGGGGAACCTACGAGCAGTACTTC.

A few counts support this clone. CDR3 in amino acids: CASSLRLAGGGETQYF. CDR3 in DNA: TGTGCCAGCAGCCTCAGACTAGCGGGGGGCGGGGAGACCCAGTACTTC. The V gene is TRBV11-2, the J gene TRBJ2-5; 13 bases match TRBD2. The germline gives CDR1 SGHAT, CDR2 FQNNGV. Trimming took 5 bases from V and 5 from J; bases not matched to a gene: 8. The CDR3 length is 16 residues. Using reference TRBV11-2 and TRBJ2-5 for the parts outside the CDR3, the full variable domain is EAGVAQSPRYKIIEKRQSVAFWCNPISGHATLYWYQQILGQGPKLLIQFQNNGVVDDSQLPKDRFSAERLKGVDSTLKIQPAKLEDSAVYLCASSLRLAGGGETQYFGPGTRLLVL.

Only a few counts were recorded for this clone. The chain employs TRBV20-1 and TRBJ1-1; D not certain. Germline-derived CDR1 and CDR2 are DFQATT and SNEGSKA (reference sequence). V was trimmed by 3 bases and J by 4 bases, leaving 6 bases between them. The CDR3 runs 11 residues. The chain's CDR3 is CSASGLTEAFF. The CDR3 coding sequence is TGCAGTGCTAGCGGACTCACTGAAGCTTTCTTT.